Reported below is one TCR beta chain. What it recognizes is unknown. This specimen comes from a study of CD8+ T cells in alopecia areata. Turning to the study itself: Patients in the treated group were given tofacitinib by mouth, 5 to 10 mg twice a day.

This CDR3 has 15 residues. The V gene's germline CDR1 is SGHTA and CDR2 FQGNSA. Whole-study findings and limits: Among patients, TCR sharing was less clear than in mice, a difference possibly due in part to HLA diversity in the patient population. Clonality was higher in lesional than normal scalp, especially in alopecia totalis/universalis.

Following extraction, RNA underwent reverse transcription to cDNA, which served as the sequencing template. TCRdb keeps only in-frame clones here, not all; method: immunoSEQ multiplex PCR. The sample shows about 14,000 clones, about 50% of them seen only once. Collected material from alopecia areata patients comprised lesional scalp punch biopsies and peripheral blood. This clonotype was sampled from a human donor with alopecia areata. This sample comprised skin, obtained at week 0. The chain has TRBV7-2 and TRBJ2-5; TRBD2 aligns across 8 bases. The DNA end lines up better with TRBJ2-7; the J call may be wrong. CDR3 amino acids: CASRRAGGFNYEQYF. The CDR3 region has the DNA TGTGCCAGCCGCCGGGCGGGGGGTTTTAACTACGAGCAGTACTTC.